The following is a T cell receptor (beta chain) sequence with its context. Its antigen is unknown. The sample originates from a study of T cell responses to AZD1222 COVID-19 vaccine. Overall study findings and caveats: Every sample of the repertoires postdated the peak T cell response. AZD1222 recipients seropositive at baseline numbered only five to seven. The reported proportion of spike-specific TCRs targeting unmutated variant regions was nearly half.

V lost 3 bases, J lost 11 bases, and 13 bases lay in between. The V gene's germline CDR1 is SEHNR and CDR2 FQNEAQ (reference sequence). The CDR3 extends over 12 amino acids. Assay: immunoSEQ multiplex PCR; the TCRdb copy retains only in-frame clones and omits some. The data show more than 100,000 clones, 92% seen once. The source material was peripheral blood, sampled on day 0 of AZD1222 vaccination. The chain recombines TRBV7-9 with TRBJ1-1; D is unresolved. This clonotype was obtained from an adult in good health. CDR3: CASSLSLVRAFF. DNA of the CDR3: TGTGCCAGCAGCTTGTCCCTCGTCCGTGCTTTCTTT.